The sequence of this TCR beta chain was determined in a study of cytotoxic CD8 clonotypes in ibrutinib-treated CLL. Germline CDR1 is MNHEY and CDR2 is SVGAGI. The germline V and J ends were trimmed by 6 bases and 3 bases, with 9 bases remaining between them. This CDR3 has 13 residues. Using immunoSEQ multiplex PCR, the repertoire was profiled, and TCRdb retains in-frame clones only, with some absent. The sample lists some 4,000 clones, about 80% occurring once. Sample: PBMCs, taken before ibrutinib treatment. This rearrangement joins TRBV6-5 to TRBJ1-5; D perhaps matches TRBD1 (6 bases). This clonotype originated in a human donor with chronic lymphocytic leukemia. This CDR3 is CASRTGYNQPQHF. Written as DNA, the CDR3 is TGTGCCAGCAGGACAGGTTACAATCAGCCCCAGCATTTT.